This TCR beta chain was retrieved from a study of blood T cells in healthy people across ages. V was clipped by 4 bases and J by 13 bases, with 23 bases between them. The CDR3 spans 14 residues. Germline V gene data show CDR1 as DFQATT and CDR2 as SNEGSKA (reference sequence). Using a J-beta primer mix together with a sample-barcoded 5' primer, a second PCR was run for about 7 to 12 cycles. TCRdb analysed the 5' RACE reads with MiXCR anew, one entry per CDR3 protein. The data contain roughly 2 million distinct CDR3 sequences, 40% to 55% of them seen just once; the ten biggest clones take up approximately 2.1%.

The sample comprised blood. J is TRBJ2-1 and V is TRBV20-1; TRBD2 is a possible D gene (7 bases). The TCR was taken from a middle-aged woman in good health. The CDR3 nucleotides read TGCAGTGCTACCCTCTTGCGGGGGCAAGAGACCCAGTTCTTC. Translating gives CSATLLRGQETQFF.